The rows below give T cell receptor beta chains drawn from one sample of a study of blood T cell repertoires in COVID-19. Only in-frame clones appear in the TCRdb table, and some are missing; sequencing was by immunoSEQ multiplex PCR. The sample contains roughly 110,000 clones, 86% of which appear only once. The specimen was peripheral blood. Every receptor here comes from a man between 40 and 49 years old with acute or convalescent COVID-19. Both conserved end residues are part of each CDR3. The D gene is left open where the match is weak. Size is omitted from some rows. Given values are once, few, many or a class for expanded clones.

v_gene: TRBV6-5
j_gene: TRBJ2-7
d_gene: TRBD2
abundance: -
CDR3aa: CASTRFLAGDYEQYF
CDR3nt: TGTGCCAGCACGCGGTTTCTAGCGGGAGACTACGAGCAGTACTTC

v_gene: TRBV10-2
j_gene: TRBJ1-2
d_gene: -
abundance: -
CDR3aa: CASTPAPPTSYGYTF
CDR3nt: TGCGCCAGCACCCCGGCCCCTCCGACAAGCTATGGCTACACCTTC

v_gene: TRBV19
j_gene: TRBJ1-4
d_gene: -
abundance: -
CDR3aa: CASSMGRGEKLFF
CDR3nt: TGTGCCAGTAGTATGGGGAGGGGAGAAAAACTGTTTTTT

v_gene: TRBV4-3
j_gene: TRBJ2-3
d_gene: TRBD2
abundance: -
CDR3aa: CASSQDTPRSGGVRRDTQYF
CDR3nt: TGCGCCAGCAGCCAAGATACTCCGAGGAGCGGGGGGGTCCGGAGGGATACGCAGTATTTT

v_gene: TRBV5-6
j_gene: TRBJ1-6
d_gene: -
abundance: -
CDR3aa: CASSLARAKFTPLHF
CDR3nt: TGTGCCAGCAGCTTGGCCAGGGCGAAGTTCACACCCCTCCACTTT

v_gene: TRBV6-2/TRBV6-3
j_gene: TRBJ2-5
d_gene: TRBD2
abundance: -
CDR3aa: CASSSPTSGSPETQYF
CDR3nt: TGTGCCAGCAGTTCCCCGACTAGCGGGAGCCCAGAGACCCAGTACTTC

v_gene: TRBV30
j_gene: TRBJ1-6
d_gene: -
abundance: -
CDR3aa: CAWRDTGNNSPLHF
CDR3nt: TGTGCCTGGAGAGACACAGGGAACAATTCACCCCTCCACTTT

v_gene: TRBV3-1/TRBV3-2
j_gene: TRBJ2-3
d_gene: -
abundance: -
CDR3aa: CASSPTGSTDTQYF
CDR3nt: TGTGCCAGCAGCCCGACTGGTTCCACAGATACGCAGTATTTT

v_gene: TRBV6-6
j_gene: TRBJ2-7
d_gene: TRBD1
abundance: -
CDR3aa: CASSPIRTGQREQYF
CDR3nt: TGTGCCAGCAGCCCCATACGGACAGGCCAACGGGAGCAGTACTTC

v_gene: TRBV2
j_gene: TRBJ2-3
d_gene: TRBD2
abundance: -
CDR3aa: CAGRVLAGGPADTQYF
CDR3nt: TGTGCCGGCAGAGTGCTAGCGGGAGGGCCTGCAGATACGCAGTATTTT

v_gene: TRBV10-1
j_gene: TRBJ1-1
d_gene: -
abundance: -
CDR3aa: CASKSGENTEAFF
CDR3nt: TGCGCCAGCAAATCGGGGGAAAACACTGAAGCTTTCTTT

v_gene: TRBV6-5
j_gene: TRBJ2-3
d_gene: -
abundance: -
CDR3aa: CASSLTGSTDTQYF
CDR3nt: TGTGCCAGCAGTCTCACAGGGAGCACAGATACGCAGTATTTT

v_gene: TRBV27
j_gene: TRBJ1-6
d_gene: TRBD1
abundance: once
CDR3aa: CASRGQGNSPLHF
CDR3nt: TGTGCCAGCAGGGGACAGGGTAATTCACCCCTCCACTTT

v_gene: TRBV5-8
j_gene: TRBJ1-1
d_gene: -
abundance: -
CDR3aa: CASSWGAGTEAFF
CDR3nt: TGTGCCAGCAGCTGGGGTGCGGGCACTGAAGCTTTCTTT

v_gene: TRBV9
j_gene: TRBJ1-2
d_gene: -
abundance: -
CDR3aa: CASTPQGSHPYGYTF
CDR3nt: TGTGCCAGCACCCCCCAGGGCAGCCACCCATATGGCTACACCTTC

v_gene: TRBV9
j_gene: TRBJ2-2
d_gene: -
abundance: -
CDR3aa: CASSVGGISGELFF
CDR3nt: TGTGCCAGCAGCGTAGGCGGGATCTCGGGGGAGCTGTTTTTT

v_gene: TRBV5-1
j_gene: TRBJ2-7
d_gene: TRBD2
abundance: -
CDR3aa: CASSLAGAGATYEQYF
CDR3nt: TGCGCCAGCAGCTTGGCGGGAGCGGGGGCAACCTACGAGCAGTACTTC

v_gene: TRBV30
j_gene: TRBJ1-6
d_gene: TRBD1
abundance: -
CDR3aa: CAWTKDRNSPLHF
CDR3nt: TGTGCCTGGACCAAGGACAGGAATTCACCCCTCCACTTT

v_gene: TRBV15
j_gene: TRBJ1-2
d_gene: -
abundance: -
CDR3aa: CATSRDTGFSANYGYTF
CDR3nt: TGTGCCACCAGCAGAGATACGGGGTTTTCGGCTAACTATGGCTACACCTTC

v_gene: TRBV5-5
j_gene: TRBJ2-7
d_gene: -
abundance: -
CDR3aa: CASSFQGIDEQYF
CDR3nt: TGTGCCAGCAGCTTTCAGGGGATCGACGAGCAGTACTTC

v_gene: TRBV7-2
j_gene: TRBJ1-6
d_gene: -
abundance: -
CDR3aa: CASSLADTSPLHF
CDR3nt: TGTGCCAGCAGCTTAGCCGACACGTCACCCCTCCACTTT

v_gene: TRBV11-1
j_gene: TRBJ2-1
d_gene: -
abundance: -
CDR3aa: CASSLGESYNEQFF
CDR3nt: TGTGCCAGCAGCTTAGGGGAGTCCTACAATGAGCAGTTCTTC

v_gene: TRBV27
j_gene: TRBJ2-2
d_gene: -
abundance: once
CDR3aa: CASCLSGGELFF
CDR3nt: TGTGCCAGCTGTCTCTCGGGCGGGGAGCTGTTTTTT

v_gene: TRBV7-2
j_gene: TRBJ2-7
d_gene: TRBD2
abundance: -
CDR3aa: CASSLGGPRGAASYEQYF
CDR3nt: TGTGCCAGCAGCTTAGGGGGCCCGCGGGGGGCAGCCTCCTACGAGCAGTACTTC

v_gene: TRBV7-3
j_gene: TRBJ1-6
d_gene: TRBD1
abundance: -
CDR3aa: CASSLNRGDNSPLHF
CDR3nt: TGTGCCAGCAGCCTTAACAGGGGGGACAATTCACCCCTCCACTTT

v_gene: TRBV19
j_gene: TRBJ1-2
d_gene: -
abundance: -
CDR3aa: CASRRLEVTYGYTF
CDR3nt: TGTGCCAGTCGCCGACTTGAAGTTACTTATGGCTACACCTTC

v_gene: TRBV19
j_gene: TRBJ2-7
d_gene: TRBD1
abundance: -
CDR3aa: CASTPDRGHEQYF
CDR3nt: TGTGCCAGTACCCCCGACAGGGGTCACGAGCAGTACTTC

v_gene: TRBV9
j_gene: TRBJ1-6
d_gene: TRBD1
abundance: -
CDR3aa: CASSVTQGAESPLHF
CDR3nt: TGTGCCAGCAGCGTAACTCAGGGGGCAGAATCACCCCTCCACTTT

v_gene: TRBV19
j_gene: TRBJ1-1
d_gene: -
abundance: -
CDR3aa: CASSIAGNDEAFF
CDR3nt: TGTGCCAGTAGTATAGCCGGGAACGATGAAGCTTTCTTT

v_gene: TRBV19
j_gene: TRBJ1-1
d_gene: -
abundance: -
CDR3aa: CASSLGTGTPNTEAFF
CDR3nt: TGTGCCAGTAGTTTAGGAACCGGGACACCTAACACTGAAGCTTTCTTT

v_gene: TRBV5-1
j_gene: TRBJ2-3
d_gene: TRBD1
abundance: -
CDR3aa: CASSSGQPTDTQYF
CDR3nt: TGCGCCAGCAGCTCGGGACAGCCCACAGATACGCAGTATTTT

v_gene: TRBV14
j_gene: TRBJ1-1
d_gene: -
abundance: -
CDR3aa: CASSHFLSGITEAFF
CDR3nt: TGTGCCAGCAGCCACTTTCTGTCAGGGATCACTGAAGCTTTCTTT

v_gene: TRBV30
j_gene: TRBJ1-2
d_gene: -
abundance: -
CDR3aa: CAWSLWGGDYGYTF
CDR3nt: TGTGCCTGGAGTCTTTGGGGGGGGGACTATGGCTACACCTTC

v_gene: TRBV6-5
j_gene: TRBJ1-5
d_gene: -
abundance: -
CDR3aa: CASSTLGQGHQPQHF
CDR3nt: TGTGCCAGCAGTACCCTGGGGCAGGGGCATCAGCCCCAGCATTTT

v_gene: TRBV27
j_gene: TRBJ1-4
d_gene: -
abundance: -
CDR3aa: CASSPRTGKLFF
CDR3nt: TGTGCCAGCAGCCCTCGGACTGGAAAACTGTTTTTT

v_gene: TRBV2
j_gene: TRBJ1-5
d_gene: TRBD1
abundance: once
CDR3aa: CASSEGTGHQPQHF
CDR3nt: TGTGCCAGCAGTGAGGGGACAGGGCATCAGCCCCAGCATTTT

v_gene: TRBV5-4
j_gene: TRBJ2-3
d_gene: TRBD2
abundance: -
CDR3aa: CASSSPRRTSGRTSTDTQYF
CDR3nt: TGTGCCAGCAGCTCGCCCCGGCGGACTAGCGGGAGGACGAGCACAGATACGCAGTATTTT

v_gene: TRBV18
j_gene: TRBJ1-6
d_gene: -
abundance: -
CDR3aa: CASSPRGRYNSPLHF
CDR3nt: TGTGCCAGCTCACCACGAGGGAGGTATAATTCACCCCTCCACTTT

v_gene: TRBV27
j_gene: TRBJ2-3
d_gene: TRBD2
abundance: -
CDR3aa: CASRDPGLGADTQYF
CDR3nt: TGTGCCAGCAGGGATCCGGGACTAGGGGCAGATACGCAGTATTTT

v_gene: TRBV7-9
j_gene: TRBJ1-5
d_gene: -
abundance: once
CDR3aa: CASSSGGTVRNQPQHF
CDR3nt: TGTGCCAGCAGCTCGGGGGGGACGGTCCGCAATCAGCCCCAGCATTTT

v_gene: TRBV6-5
j_gene: TRBJ1-2
d_gene: TRBD1
abundance: few
CDR3aa: CAIRNRDRGSGTF
CDR3nt: TGTGCCATCCGAAACCGGGACAGGGGCTCGGGCACCTTC

v_gene: TRBV14
j_gene: TRBJ1-2
d_gene: -
abundance: -
CDR3aa: CASSQDFGFRATTAFGGYTF
CDR3nt: TGTGCCAGCAGCCAAGATTTTGGCTTCCGTGCGACGACGGCTTTCGGGGGCTACACCTTC

v_gene: TRBV2
j_gene: TRBJ2-7
d_gene: TRBD2
abundance: few
CDR3aa: CASSKTSFASYEQYF
CDR3nt: TGTGCCAGCAGTAAGACTAGCTTCGCATCTTACGAGCAGTACTTC

v_gene: TRBV6-1
j_gene: TRBJ1-5
d_gene: TRBD1
abundance: once
CDR3aa: CASSVTGTGFNQPQHF
CDR3nt: TGTGCCAGCAGTGTTACCGGGACAGGGTTCAATCAGCCCCAGCATTTT

v_gene: TRBV20-1
j_gene: TRBJ2-7
d_gene: TRBD2
abundance: -
CDR3aa: CSASVGGLALYEQYF
CDR3nt: TGCAGTGCTAGTGTTGGCGGACTAGCCCTCTACGAGCAGTACTTC

v_gene: TRBV7-9
j_gene: TRBJ1-5
d_gene: -
abundance: -
CDR3aa: CASSPLGAGNQPQHF
CDR3nt: TGTGCCAGCAGTCCTTTAGGGGCGGGCAATCAGCCCCAGCATTTT